One sample yielded the 32 T cell receptor beta chains listed below, sequenced in a study of OX40 agonist ivuxolimab in advanced cancers. Profiling relied on immunoSEQ multiplex PCR, and the TCRdb table lists in-frame clones only, not all of them. The data hold about 46,000 clones, with over 65% observed a single time. The sample was CD4+ or CD8+ T cells sorted from blood, taken in a trial of the OX40 agonist ivuxolimab. The receptors here all came from an adult with an advanced solid tumor such as melanoma, head and neck, liver or kidney cancer.

In its sample, this clone was seen a few times. This chain links TRBV6-6 with TRBJ1-3, with D possibly being TRBD1 (6 bases). CDR3 length: 15 amino acids. CDR1 is MNHNY and CDR2 is SVGAGI in the germline V gene (reference sequence). V was shortened by 6 bases and J by 0 bases, with 12 bases between the two germline ends. The chain's CDR3 is CASRIGQNSGNTIYF. The CDR3 nucleotides read TGTGCCAGCAGAATAGGACAGAACTCTGGAAACACCATATATTTT.

V and J are TRBV2 and TRBJ2-1; D perhaps matches TRBD2 (6 bases). The CDR3 has 15 residues. The ends were cut back, 3 bases at V and 4 bases at J, with 13 bases in the middle. Germline CDR1 SNHLY, CDR2 FYNNEI. In nucleotides, the CDR3 is TGTGCCAGCAGTGACGGCGCGGGGAAGTACAATGAGCAGTTCTTC. The encoded protein is CASSDGAGKYNEQFF.

The V call is TRBV9, the J call TRBJ2-2, with 8 nucleotides matching TRBD2. The CDR3 is made up of 17 amino acids. Trimming took 0 bases from V and 3 from J; bases not matched to a gene: 7. The germline CDR1 and CDR2 sequences are SGDLS and YYNGEE. The CDR3 DNA follows: TGTGCCAGCAGCGTAGAGGCGGGCGGGGGGTACACCGGGGAGCTGTTTTTT. Its translation is CASSVEAGGGYTGELFF. The entire variable domain, with the rest obtained from reference TRBV9 and TRBJ2-2, is as follows: DSGVTQTPKHLITATGQRVTLRCSPRSGDLSVYWYQQSLDQGLQFLIQYYNGEERAKGNILERFSAQQFPDLHSELNLSSLELGDSALYFCASSVEAGGGYTGELFFGEGSRLTVL.

The CDR3 nucleotides are TGTGCCAGCAGTCCTCAAAGGGTTATCAGTTCGAATACGCAGTATTTT. Protein product: CASSPQRVISSNTQYF. The chain links TRBV27 to TRBJ2-3, with D unclear. The length of the CDR3 is 16 residues. V gave up 5 bases and J gave up 7 bases, with 22 bases separating them. Germline V gene lookup returns CDR1 MNHEY and CDR2 SMNVEV (reference sequence).

Here the CDR3 reads CASSQGPGVEQYF. In DNA form, the CDR3 reads TGCGCCAGCAGCCAGGGTCCAGGGGTTGAGCAGTACTTC. The chain joins TRBV4-1 to TRBJ2-7, with D possibly matching TRBD1 (6 bases). From germline, CDR1 is MGHRA and CDR2 YSYEKL. CDR3 size: 13 residues. Trimming cost V 3 bases and J 7 bases, with 13 bases left between them.

This clone was seen a single time. The genes are TRBV6-5 and TRBJ1-3; TRBD1 agrees at 9 bases. This CDR3 region has 14 residues. Germline trimming cut 7 bases from V and 4 bases from J; bases unmatched to any gene: 5. Germline-derived CDR1 and CDR2 are MNHEY and SVGAGI. CDR3 region: CASTGTGYGNTIYF. Written as DNA, the CDR3 is TGTGCCAGCACCGGGACAGGGTACGGAAACACCATATATTTT.

The chain employs TRBV5-8 and TRBJ2-7, with a weak D call TRBD1 (6 bases). V lost 0 bases and J lost 1, with 14 bases in between. Germline assignment: CDR1 SGHTS and CDR2 YDEGEE. CDR3 length equals 16 residues. The CDR3 spells CASSLAVQGPSYEQYF. The CDR3 DNA follows: TGTGCCAGCAGCTTGGCAGTCCAGGGGCCGTCCTACGAGCAGTACTTC.

V is TRBV15 and J is TRBJ2-2, with 12 bases fitting TRBD1. Trimming removed 7 bases from V and 7 bases from J; junction bases left unmatched: 4. Germline values: CDR1 LNHNV, CDR2 YYDKDF (reference sequence). The CDR3 is 14 residues long. The CDR3 region is CATTGTGGIGELFF. The CDR3, as DNA: TGTGCCACCACCGGGACAGGGGGCATCGGGGAGCTGTTTTTT.

This chain uses TRBV27 with TRBJ1-5; the D is unclear. Germline CDR1 MNHEY, CDR2 SMNVEV (reference sequence). The CDR3 is 16 residues long. V lost 4 bases and J lost 0, with 13 bases in between. CDR3 loop: CASSSTGVSSNQPQHF. The CDR3 nucleotides are TGTGCCAGCAGTTCGACCGGGGTCTCTAGCAATCAGCCCCAGCATTTT.

The chain links TRBV13 to TRBJ1-4; 10 nucleotides line up with TRBD1. The CDR3 covers 14 residues. The trim removed 2 bases at V and 9 bases at J, leaving 3 bases unmatched. Looked up from germline, CDR1 is PRHDT and CDR2 is FYEKMQ (reference sequence). As DNA, the CDR3 is TGTGCCAGCAGCTTACGGACAGGGGGTCAAAAACTGTTTTTT. It codes for CASSLRTGGQKLFF.

This chain connects TRBV4-3 to TRBJ2-7; possible D gene TRBD2, 6 bases. The ends were cut back, 0 bases at V and 3 bases at J, with 12 bases in the middle. The CDR3 spans 15 residues. Germline CDR1 reads LGHNA; CDR2 reads YSLEER. CDR3 loop: CASSQDEASVYEQYF. The CDR3 DNA follows: TGCGCCAGCAGCCAAGATGAGGCTAGCGTCTACGAGCAGTACTTC.

This sequence joins TRBV5-4 and TRBJ2-4; possible D gene TRBD1, 6 bases. The germline gives CDR1 SGHNT, CDR2 YYREEE (reference sequence). Trimming removed 4 bases at V and 1 base at J, with 12 bases between. The CDR3 loop spans 15 amino acids. CDR3 nucleotide sequence: TGTGCCAGCAGCACGCAGACAGGCGCCAAAAACATTCAGTACTTC. It codes for CASSTQTGAKNIQYF.

The chain recombines TRBV7-9 with TRBJ1-4; TRBD1 agrees at 7 bases. This CDR3 region has 14 residues. CDR1 and CDR2 (germline): SEHNR, FQNEAQ (reference sequence). Losses at the gene ends were 5 bases for V and 7 bases for J; bases not matched to a gene: 7. The CDR3 bases are TGTGCCAGCAGCCTACGACAGGGAAGTGAAAAACTGTTTTTT. Translation: CASSLRQGSEKLFF.

This chain uses TRBV7-2 with TRBJ2-7; 10 bases are a match to TRBD1. The V gene end was trimmed by 4 bases and the J gene end by 0 bases; junction bases not matched to a gene: 3. The CDR3 consists of 15 residues. Germline loops: CDR1 SGHTA, CDR2 FQGNSA. CDR3 amino acids: CASSSWDRGSYEQYF. CDR3 DNA: TGTGCCAGCAGCTCATGGGACAGGGGCTCCTACGAGCAGTACTTC.

The V gene is TRBV6-1, the J gene TRBJ1-2, with 10 bases lining up with TRBD1. Trimming removed 5 bases from V and 4 bases from J; junction bases left unmatched: 4. CDR3 length: 14 residues. The V gene's germline CDR1 is MNHNS and CDR2 SASEGT. CDR3 sequence reads: CASSPGTGAYGYTF. In DNA form, the CDR3 reads TGTGCCAGCAGTCCAGGGACAGGGGCCTATGGCTACACCTTC.

The chain combines TRBV5-1 with TRBJ1-2; possible D gene TRBD1, 5 bases. Germline CDR1 is SGHRS and CDR2 is YFSETQ. V lost 0 bases and J lost 2, with 8 bases in between. CDR3 length equals 14 residues. This chain's CDR3 is CASSLDEGNYGYTF. The CDR3 nucleotides are TGCGCCAGCAGCTTGGATGAGGGGAACTATGGCTACACCTTC.

The chain combines TRBV4-1 with TRBJ2-1, with TRBD1 as a possible D gene (6 bases). The CDR3 covers 15 residues. Germline V gene data show CDR1 as MGHRA and CDR2 as YSYEKL. V dropped 1 base and J dropped 9 bases, with 16 bases sitting between them. The CDR3 nucleotides read TGCGCCAGCAGCCAAGGAGTCAGGGGACGGGGTGAGCAGTTCTTC. Translated: CASSQGVRGRGEQFF.

The chain has TRBV7-9 and TRBJ1-2; D unresolved. Germline V gene data show CDR1 as SEHNR and CDR2 as FQNEAQ (reference sequence). This CDR3 contains 13 residues. V lost 5 bases to trimming and J lost 4 bases, with 11 bases between them. The CDR3 nucleotides are TGTGCCAGCAGCCGGGTTGGAGGCTATGGCTACACCTTC. It specifies CASSRVGGYGYTF.

In this sample, this clone turned up a few times. The chain recombines TRBV19 with TRBJ1-5; no firm D call. The CDR3 runs to 12 residues. The germline CDR1 and CDR2 sequences are LNHDA and SQIVND (reference sequence). V was shortened by 10 bases and J by 5 bases, with 12 bases between the two germline ends. This chain's CDR3 is CATTTGYQPQHF. CDR3 nucleotide sequence: TGTGCCACCACGACTGGGTATCAGCCCCAGCATTTT.

This chain joins TRBV2 and TRBJ1-6; D ambiguous. CDR3 length: 15 amino acids. Germline V gene data show CDR1 as SNHLY and CDR2 as FYNNEI. Deletions cut 0 bases from V and 10 bases from J, with 13 bases between. Written as DNA, the CDR3 is TGTGCCAGCAGTGAAGCAACGGGCAGTAGATCACCCCTCCACTTT. It encodes CASSEATGSRSPLHF.

Remarks on this clone: One junction end disagrees with the germline gene, perhaps due to a read error. The chain is built from TRBV6-1 and TRBJ1-3; 7 bases are shared with TRBD1. This CDR3 spans 13 amino acids. The germline V gene encodes CDR1 MNHNS and CDR2 SASEGT. CDR3 amino acids: CVSSLTGRNTIYF. In DNA, the CDR3 is TGTGTCAGCTCACTGACAGGGCGGAACACCATATATTTT.

DNA of the CDR3: TGTGCCAGCAGTGGAGGGGCAGGGAATACGCAGTATTTT. This codes for CASSGGAGNTQYF. This sequence joins TRBV2 and TRBJ2-3, with D perhaps TRBD1 or TRBD2 (5 bases each). The CDR3 covers 13 residues. Trimming pared 4 bases from V and 7 bases from J, leaving 12 bases between. The germline CDR1 and CDR2 sequences are SNHLY and FYNNEI.

This clone was detected only once. This chain joins TRBV5-4 and TRBJ2-1, with 11 bases fitting TRBD2. The V segment lost 6 bases and the J segment 4 bases; nucleotides outside the gene matches: 6. Germline V CDR1 and CDR2: SGHNT, YYREEE (reference sequence). The CDR3 contains 15 residues. The CDR3 spells CASINSGGAYNEQFF. The CDR3 nucleotides are TGTGCCAGCATCAATAGCGGGGGGGCGTACAATGAGCAGTTCTTC.

The rearrangement uses TRBV27 and TRBJ2-3; D remains unclear. Germline V CDR1 and CDR2: MNHEY, SMNVEV (reference sequence). The CDR3 extends over 13 amino acids. Trimming left V 7 bases short and J 5 bases short, with 13 bases between. The DNA for the CDR3 is TGTGCCAGCACCTTTAGTTCGGGAGATACGCAGTATTTT. This sequence encodes CASTFSSGDTQYF.

The chain has TRBV7-6 and TRBJ2-1, with 9 bases that match TRBD1. This CDR3 comprises 15 residues. J was trimmed by 1 base and V by 3 bases; bases with no gene match: 1. Germline V gene sequence: CDR1 SGHVS, CDR2 FNYEAQ. The CDR3 loop is CASSLGQGSYNEQFF. CDR3 in DNA: TGTGCCAGCAGCTTGGGACAGGGATCCTACAATGAGCAGTTCTTC.

The CDR3 region has the DNA TGTGCCAGCAGCCAAGATCTTCACAGGACCTACGAGCAGTACTTC. This sequence encodes CASSQDLHRTYEQYF. V and J are TRBV14 and TRBJ2-7, with D possibly TRBD1 on 5 matching bases. Germline-derived CDR1 and CDR2 are SGHDN and FVKESK. The CDR3 length is 15 residues. The V end was cut by 0 bases, the J end by 2 bases, with 11 bases between. The full variable domain, its missing parts supplied by reference TRBV14 and TRBJ2-7, is EAGVTQFPSHSVIEKGQTVTLRCDPISGHDNLYWYRRVMGKEIKFLLHFVKESKQDESGMPNNRFLAERTGGTYSTLKVQPAELEDSGVYFCASSQDLHRTYEQYFGPGTRLTVT.

This clone was counted once. This chain links TRBV18 with TRBJ2-5; no clear D. The J call may be faulty, since TRBJ2-7 better matches the DNA end. The germline gives CDR1 KGHSH, CDR2 LQKENI. CDR3 size: 17 residues. The CDR3 reads CASSPHAPGAMSYEQYF. Written as DNA, the CDR3 is TGTGCCAGCTCACCTCACGCCCCAGGAGCAATGTCCTACGAGCAGTACTTC.

The genes are TRBV11-2 and TRBJ2-1; 7 positions agree with TRBD2. The CDR3 runs 14 residues. The V segment lost 9 bases and the J segment 1 base; nucleotides outside the gene matches: 6. Germline V CDR1 and CDR2: SGHAT, FQNNGV. CDR3 protein: CASFSGLSYNEQFF. The DNA for the CDR3 is TGTGCCAGTTTTAGCGGGCTTTCCTACAATGAGCAGTTCTTC.

The CDR3 DNA reads TGTGCCAGCAGCTTATCTCAGGGGATGGGTGGAAACACCATATATTTT. Its protein is CASSLSQGMGGNTIYF. The chain links TRBV7-6 to TRBJ1-3; a weak D match, TRBD1 (6 bases). This CDR3 spans 16 amino acids. V lost 2 bases, J lost 3 bases, and 14 bases lay in between. Looked up from germline, CDR1 is SGHVS and CDR2 is FNYEAQ. Variable domain in full (rest from reference TRBV7-6 and TRBJ1-3): GAGVSQSPRYKVTKRGQDVALRCDPISGHVSLYWYRQALGQGPEFLTYFNYEAQQDKSGLPNDRFSAERPEGSISTLTIQRTEQRDSAMYRCASSLSQGMGGNTIYFGEGSWLTVV.

This rearrangement joins TRBV19 to TRBJ1-1, with D unclear. CDR3 length: 13 amino acids. The germline V and J ends were trimmed by 2 bases and 4 bases, with 8 bases remaining between them. Germline V gene data show CDR1 as LNHDA and CDR2 as SQIVND (reference sequence). This chain's CDR3 is CASSIFLATEAFF. The DNA for the CDR3 is TGTGCCAGTAGTATATTCTTAGCCACTGAAGCTTTCTTT.

The rearrangement joins TRBV5-4 to TRBJ1-4; D not certain. V lost 4 bases and J 2 bases, leaving 9 bases between the germline ends. The CDR3 has 14 amino acids. Per germline, CDR1 SGHNT and CDR2 YYREEE (reference sequence). The CDR3: CASSPRATNEKLFF. In DNA form, the CDR3 reads TGTGCCAGCAGCCCCCGTGCGACTAATGAAAAACTGTTTTTT.

This clone has just a few counts. V is TRBV7-2 and J is TRBJ2-7, with unresolved D. V lost 3 bases and J lost 4, with 7 bases in between. There are 12 residues in the CDR3. Germline V gives CDR1 SGHTA, CDR2 FQGNSA. The CDR3 loop reads CASSLESYEQYF. The CDR3 region has the DNA TGTGCCAGCAGCTTGGAATCATACGAGCAGTACTTC.